The 18 T cell receptor beta chains below all came from one sample that was sequenced in a study of blood T cell repertoires in COVID-19. Clones were read by immunoSEQ multiplex PCR, and TCRdb kept only the in-frame ones, dropping some. Of a few hundred thousand clones in the sample, about nine tenths are singletons; the top ten hold about 1.7%. Material for sequencing was PBMCs or T cells enriched from blood (not recorded which). The source is a woman in her twenties or thirties who had recovered from COVID-19.

This chain uses TRBV30 with TRBJ1-2; the D gene is possibly TRBD1 (5 bases). Trimming took off 3 bases at V and 7 bases at J, with 18 bases between the two ends. From germline, CDR1 is GTSNPN and CDR2 SVGIG (reference sequence). There are 14 residues in the CDR3. The CDR3 DNA follows: TGTGCCTGGAGCCACGGGGGGGTTTTTTTTGGCTACACCTTC. Protein product: CAWSHGGVFFGYTF.

The chain carries TRBV18 and TRBJ2-1; the D gene is possibly TRBD1 (5 bases). Looked up from germline, CDR1 is KGHSH and CDR2 is LQKENI. The length of the CDR3 is 14 residues. Trimming cost V 4 bases and J 0 bases, with 7 bases left between them. In DNA form, the CDR3 reads TGTGCCAGCTCACTTGACAGCTCCTACAATGAGCAGTTCTTC. It translates to CASSLDSSYNEQFF.

The V gene is TRBV6-2 or TRBV6-3, the J gene TRBJ2-5; the match to TRBD1 covers 9 bases. Germline-derived CDR1 and CDR2 are MNHEY and SVGEGT. Losses at the gene ends were 0 bases for V and 4 bases for J; bases not matched to a gene: 12. CDR3 size: 18 residues. The CDR3 sequence: CASSYSIAWTGDRETQYF. The CDR3 DNA sequence: TGTGCCAGCAGTTACTCGATTGCCTGGACAGGGGATCGAGAGACCCAGTACTTC.

The chain joins TRBV5-6 to TRBJ1-2; possible D gene TRBD1, 6 bases. V was cut by 0 bases and J by 7 bases, with 13 bases left in between. From germline, CDR1 is SGHDT and CDR2 YYEEEE. The CDR3 spans 14 residues. The CDR3, as DNA: TGTGCCAGCAGCTTGGCCTCGGGGGGCGGTGGCTACACCTTC. Residues: CASSLASGGGGYTF.

This chain connects TRBV7-9 to TRBJ1-1; D gene uncertain. Germline loops: CDR1 SEHNR, CDR2 FQNEAQ (reference sequence). V was cut by 2 bases and J by 6 bases, with 10 bases left in between. This CDR3 is built from 13 residues. The DNA for the CDR3 is TGTGCCAGCAGCTTAATGTCTTCCGCTGAAGCTTTCTTT. Its translation: CASSLMSSAEAFF.

This clone was recorded once. This chain connects TRBV5-4 to TRBJ1-3; D may be TRBD1 (6 bases). The CDR3 runs to 16 residues. Germline-derived CDR1 and CDR2 are SGHNT and YYREEE (reference sequence). Trimming removed 4 bases at V and 0 bases at J, with 14 bases between. Here the CDR3 DNA reads TGTGCCAGCAGCCCGGGGGGGGCCCTCTCTGGAAACACCATATATTTT. It encodes CASSPGGALSGNTIYF.

The rearrangement links TRBV6-5 to TRBJ1-2; D might be TRBD1 (5 bases). This CDR3 spans 14 amino acids. Germline CDR1 reads MNHEY; CDR2 reads SVGAGI. The V end was cut by 0 bases, the J end by 4 bases, with 9 bases between. CDR3 sequence reads: CASSYSGEPYGYTF. As DNA, the CDR3 is TGTGCCAGCAGTTACTCAGGGGAACCCTATGGCTACACCTTC.

The rearrangement joins TRBV14 to TRBJ1-1; TRBD1 agrees at 8 bases. The CDR3 runs 15 residues. V was clipped by 1 base and J by 5 bases; unmatched bases: 6. Looked up from germline, CDR1 is SGHDN and CDR2 is FVKESK. The chain's CDR3 is CASSQVRTGTTEAFF. The CDR3 DNA reads TGTGCCAGCAGCCAAGTTCGGACAGGGACTACTGAAGCTTTCTTT.

The chain recombines TRBV10-3 with TRBJ2-5, with D uncertain. Germline assignment: CDR1 ENHRY and CDR2 SYGVKD. The CDR3 has 12 amino acids. V gave up 2 bases and J gave up 4 bases, with 5 bases separating them. CDR3 protein: CAISEPSETQYF. CDR3 DNA sequence: TGTGCCATCAGTGAGCCCTCAGAGACCCAGTACTTC.

This clone was seen just once. The chain links TRBV29-1 to TRBJ1-1, with 9 bases aligning to TRBD1. Germline CDR1 is SQVTM and CDR2 is ANQGSEA. V lost 4 bases and J lost 4; bases outside the gene matches: 7. The CDR3 is 14 residues long. The CDR3: CSVATGGGGTEAFF. For the CDR3, the DNA is TGCAGCGTTGCAACAGGGGGCGGGGGCACTGAAGCTTTCTTT.

The chain carries TRBV30 and TRBJ1-1, with D tentatively TRBD1 (5 bases). The CDR3 runs to 13 residues. V was cut by 1 base and J by 3 bases, with 9 bases left in between. Germline loops: CDR1 GTSNPN, CDR2 SVGIG (reference sequence). The CDR3 coding sequence is TGTGCCTGGAGTGGTACAGGCCACACTGAAGCTTTCTTT. It translates to CAWSGTGHTEAFF.

This rearrangement joins TRBV12-3 or TRBV12-4 to TRBJ2-1, with D uncertain. The CDR3 runs to 11 residues. The ends were cut back, 8 bases at V and 7 bases at J, with 9 bases in the middle. CDR3 in DNA: TGTGCCAGCGGCCTAGGTAATGAGCAGTTCTTC. Translation: CASGLGNEQFF.

J is TRBJ2-7 and V is TRBV11-3; TRBD2 aligns across 9 bases. Germline lookup yields CDR1 SGHNT and CDR2 YENEEA. The V gene end was trimmed by 5 bases and the J gene end by 4 bases; junction bases not matched to a gene: 3. This CDR3 is built from 13 residues. This CDR3 reads CASSTGLAYEQYF. In DNA, the CDR3 is TGTGCCAGCAGCACGGGACTAGCTTACGAGCAGTACTTC.

This clone was picked up one time. The chain combines TRBV28 with TRBJ2-1; D might be TRBD1 (6 bases). The CDR3 has 14 amino acids. Per the germline V gene, CDR1 is MDHEN and CDR2 is SYDVKM. V gave up 5 bases and J gave up 6 bases, with 14 bases separating them. The CDR3 sequence is CASSGYSGVNEQFF. In DNA, the CDR3 is TGTGCCAGCAGTGGGTACTCAGGGGTCAATGAGCAGTTCTTC.

The chain couples TRBV5-6 to TRBJ1-2; D is unclear. Germline-derived CDR1 and CDR2 are SGHDT and YYEEEE. CDR3 size: 14 residues. Trimming cost V 0 bases and J 8 bases, with 14 bases left between them. The CDR3 reads CASSLVQISGGYTF. As DNA, the CDR3 is TGTGCCAGCAGCTTGGTGCAGATCTCAGGCGGCTACACCTTC. The variable domain in full, completed from reference TRBV5-6 and TRBJ1-2, reads DAGVTQSPTHLIKTRGQQVTLRCSPKSGHDTVSWYQQALGQGPQFIFQYYEEEERQRGNFPDRFSGHQFPNYSSELNVNALLLGDSALYLCASSLVQISGGYTFGSGTRLTVV.

The J gene is TRBJ2-6, the V gene TRBV7-2; 8 nucleotides align to TRBD1. The CDR3 extends over 16 amino acids. Unmatched junction bases numbered 4, after V lost 5 bases and J lost 1 base. CDR1 and CDR2 (germline): SGHTA, FQGNSA. This CDR3 is CASSPRTGSGANVLTF. The CDR3 DNA sequence: TGTGCCAGCAGCCCCAGGACAGGGTCTGGGGCCAACGTCCTGACTTTC.

This chain links TRBV24-1 with TRBJ2-1; D is ambiguous. The CDR3 extends over 12 amino acids. The V and J ends lost 9 bases and 5 bases respectively, with 10 bases between them. Germline CDR1 is KGHDR and CDR2 is SFDVKD. The CDR3, as DNA: TGTGCCACCCAAAACACAAACAATGAGCAGTTCTTC. Translating it yields CATQNTNNEQFF.

The table lists this clone with a count of one. The chain recombines TRBV5-1 with TRBJ1-2; the match to TRBD1 covers 10 bases. Per the germline V gene, CDR1 is SGHRS and CDR2 is YFSETQ. After removal of 3 bases from V and 7 bases from J, the junction contained 3 bases not matched to a gene. The CDR3 is 13 residues long. This chain's CDR3 is CASSSRDRGGYTF. In DNA form, the CDR3 reads TGCGCCAGCAGCTCCCGGGACAGGGGTGGCTACACCTTC.